Listed below are T cell receptor beta chains from one sample, sequenced in a study of OX40 agonist ivuxolimab in advanced cancers. The protocol was immunoSEQ multiplex PCR, while the TCRdb copy is restricted to in-frame clones and leaves out a portion. The sample includes some 150,000 clones, more than 85% of them seen just once. The sample here was CD4+ or CD8+ T cells sorted from blood, taken in a trial of the OX40 agonist ivuxolimab. These receptors came from an adult with an advanced solid tumor such as melanoma, head and neck, liver or kidney cancer. CDR3s include the opening cysteine and the closing phenylalanine or tryptophan. A D gene is named only where the DNA matches it firmly. Only part of the rows carry a size: once, few, many, or a class if the clone is expanded.

V gene,D gene,J gene,clone size,CDR3 protein,CDR3 DNA
TRBV5-1,.,TRBJ2-1,.,CASSSRQVYNEQFF,TGCGCCAGCAGCTCCCGACAAGTTTACAATGAGCAGTTCTTC
TRBV7-8,.,TRBJ2-7,.,CASSRGLAYEQYF,TGTGCCAGCAGCCGTGGGCTAGCCTACGAGCAGTACTTC
TRBV7-2,TRBD1,TRBJ2-7,.,CASSFFEGTGVTYEQYF,TGTGCCAGCAGCTTTTTCGAGGGGACAGGGGTCACCTACGAGCAGTACTTC
TRBV28,TRBD1,TRBJ2-7,.,CASSLLGDRGGEQYF,TGTGCCAGCAGTTTATTAGGGGACAGGGGGGGCGAGCAGTACTTC
TRBV20-1,.,TRBJ1-2,.,CSARSQGGYTF,TGCAGTGCTAGAAGTCAGGGGGGCTACACCTTC
TRBV2,.,TRBJ1-1,.,CASSDDPNTEAFF,TGTGCCAGCAGTGACGACCCGAACACTGAAGCTTTCTTT
TRBV5-1,.,TRBJ2-2,.,CASSQNTGELFF,TGCGCCAGCAGTCAGAACACCGGGGAGCTGTTTTTT
TRBV15,TRBD2,TRBJ2-1,once,CATSRDPPGGSYNEQFF,TGTGCCACCAGCAGAGATCCCCCGGGAGGCTCCTACAATGAGCAGTTCTTC
TRBV11-2,TRBD1,TRBJ2-7,once,CASRGGGQGPSYEQYF,TGTGCCAGCAGAGGCGGGGGACAGGGGCCCTCCTACGAGCAGTACTTC
TRBV5-1,TRBD1,TRBJ1-2,.,CASSPYRGGRMGYTF,TGCGCCAGCAGCCCTTACAGGGGAGGACGTATGGGCTACACCTTC
TRBV5-4,.,TRBJ2-1,.,CASTLGRIGGTRRNEQFF,TGTGCCAGCACGCTTGGAAGGATTGGCGGGACCCGCCGCAATGAGCAGTTCTTC
TRBV10-2,.,TRBJ1-2,.,CASVGPEGGYYGYTF,TGCGCCAGCGTGGGTCCCGAAGGAGGGTACTATGGCTACACCTTC
TRBV11-2,.,TRBJ1-5,.,CASSLELQSNQPQHF,TGTGCCAGCAGCTTAGAGTTGCAGAGCAATCAGCCCCAGCATTTT
TRBV5-4,.,TRBJ2-1,.,CASSSGDRMSFF,TGTGCCAGCAGCTCGGGTGACCGCATGTCGTTCTTC
TRBV18,.,TRBJ2-7,.,CASSPSSGPLRRPGYEQYF,TGTGCCAGCTCACCTAGTAGTGGGCCACTACGGCGTCCGGGGTACGAGCAGTACTTC
TRBV27,TRBD1,TRBJ2-5,.,CASSLRDRASETQYF,TGTGCCAGCAGTTTAAGGGACAGGGCGAGTGAGACCCAGTACTTC
TRBV15,.,TRBJ2-7,.,CATSRGPERQYF,TGTGCCACCAGCAGAGGCCCCGAGAGGCAGTACTTC
TRBV5-1,TRBD1,TRBJ1-2,.,CASSQGQGADGYTF,TGCGCCAGCAGCCAGGGACAGGGGGCTGATGGCTACACCTTC